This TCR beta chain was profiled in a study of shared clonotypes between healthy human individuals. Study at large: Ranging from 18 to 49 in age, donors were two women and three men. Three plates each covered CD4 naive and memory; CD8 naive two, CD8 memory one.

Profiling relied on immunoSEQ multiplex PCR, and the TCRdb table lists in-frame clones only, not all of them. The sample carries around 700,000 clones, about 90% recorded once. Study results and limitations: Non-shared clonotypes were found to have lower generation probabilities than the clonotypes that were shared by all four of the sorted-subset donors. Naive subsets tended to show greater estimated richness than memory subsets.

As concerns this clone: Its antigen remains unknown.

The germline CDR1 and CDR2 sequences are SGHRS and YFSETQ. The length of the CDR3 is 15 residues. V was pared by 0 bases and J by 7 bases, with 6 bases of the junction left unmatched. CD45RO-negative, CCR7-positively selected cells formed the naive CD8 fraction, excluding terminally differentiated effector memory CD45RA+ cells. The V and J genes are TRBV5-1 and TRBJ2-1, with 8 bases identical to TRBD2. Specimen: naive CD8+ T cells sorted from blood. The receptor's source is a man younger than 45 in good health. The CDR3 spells CASSLAAGGLNEQFF. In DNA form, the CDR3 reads TGCGCCAGCAGCTTGGCGGCGGGAGGTCTAAATGAGCAGTTCTTC.